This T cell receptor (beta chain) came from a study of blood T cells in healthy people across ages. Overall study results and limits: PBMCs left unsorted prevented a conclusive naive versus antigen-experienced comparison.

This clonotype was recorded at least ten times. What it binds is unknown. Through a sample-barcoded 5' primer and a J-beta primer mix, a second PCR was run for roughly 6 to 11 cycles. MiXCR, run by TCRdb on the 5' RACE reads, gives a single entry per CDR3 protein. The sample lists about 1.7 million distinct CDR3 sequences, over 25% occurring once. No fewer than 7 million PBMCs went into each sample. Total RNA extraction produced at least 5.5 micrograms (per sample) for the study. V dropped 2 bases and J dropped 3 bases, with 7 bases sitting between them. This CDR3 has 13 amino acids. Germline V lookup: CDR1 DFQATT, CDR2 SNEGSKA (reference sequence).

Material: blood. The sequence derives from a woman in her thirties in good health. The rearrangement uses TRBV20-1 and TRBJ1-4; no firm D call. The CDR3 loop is CSARQVANEKLFF. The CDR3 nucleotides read TGCAGTGCTAGACAGGTTGCTAATGAAAAACTGTTTTTT.